Shown below are 29 T cell receptor beta chains from a single sample sequenced in a study of shared clonotypes between healthy human individuals. Method: immunoSEQ multiplex PCR; TCRdb's copy keeps in-frame clones and lacks some. The data show around 2.3 million clones, around 95% seen once. The specimen was naive CD4+ T cells sorted from blood. Subset given: CD45RA+ positively selected. All receptors come from a man younger than 35 in good health.

The chain couples TRBV18 to TRBJ1-3, with D uncertain. V was shortened by 1 base and J by 0 bases, with 10 bases between the two germline ends. In germline, CDR1 is KGHSH, CDR2 LQKENI. The CDR3 covers 16 residues. The CDR3 sequence is CASSPREWDSGNTIYF. As DNA, the CDR3 is TGTGCCAGCTCACCACGAGAATGGGACTCTGGAAACACCATATATTTT.

This CDR3 is CASSGQVDNEQFF. In DNA form, the CDR3 reads TGTGCCAGCAGCGGACAGGTCGACAATGAGCAGTTCTTC. The rearrangement uses TRBV9 and TRBJ2-1, with TRBD1 as a possible D gene (6 bases). This CDR3 has 13 residues. The V gene's germline CDR1 is SGDLS and CDR2 YYNGEE. The ends were cut back, 3 bases at V and 5 bases at J, with 9 bases in the middle.

The J gene is TRBJ2-5, the V gene TRBV5-1; D uncertain. Germline V lookup: CDR1 SGHRS, CDR2 YFSETQ. CDR3 size: 14 residues. V lost 2 bases and J lost 2, with 10 bases in between. The CDR3 sequence is CASSFGRNQETQYF. The CDR3 coding sequence is TGCGCCAGCAGCTTTGGAAGGAATCAAGAGACCCAGTACTTC.

The chain recombines TRBV27 with TRBJ2-1, with 10 bases matching TRBD2. With 5 bases clipped from V and 0 bases from J, the junction kept 7 bases outside the gene matches. Germline-derived CDR1 and CDR2 are MNHEY and SMNVEV (reference sequence). The CDR3 spans 17 residues. The CDR3 loop reads CASSRASGRYSYNEQFF. As DNA, the CDR3 is TGTGCCAGCAGTCGTGCTAGCGGGAGATACTCCTACAATGAGCAGTTCTTC.

The chain joins TRBV5-4 to TRBJ1-4, with 11 bases identical to TRBD1. Germline V gene sequence: CDR1 SGHNT, CDR2 YYREEE (reference sequence). V shed 3 bases and J 7 bases; nucleotides not matched to a gene: 8. The CDR3 spans 16 residues. The CDR3 loop is CASSYETGTGGEKLFF. CDR3 nucleotide sequence: TGTGCCAGCAGCTACGAAACCGGGACAGGGGGTGAAAAACTGTTTTTT.

The V call is TRBV11-3, the J call TRBJ2-7; D remains unclear. Germline V gene lookup returns CDR1 SGHNT and CDR2 YENEEA. The CDR3 length is 13 residues. V was shortened by 4 bases and J by 4 bases, with 11 bases between the two germline ends. The CDR3 DNA reads as TGTGCCAGCAGCTCCGGACCTCCTTACGAGCAGTACTTC. Translated: CASSSGPPYEQYF.

The chain employs TRBV28 and TRBJ1-1; D gene unclear. The germline V gene has CDR1 MDHEN and CDR2 SYDVKM. The CDR3 totals 15 residues. V was pared by 4 bases and J by 1 base, with 13 bases between. CDR3 amino acids: CASSSETVGNTEAFF. CDR3 bases: TGTGCCAGCAGTTCGGAAACTGTAGGGAACACTGAAGCTTTCTTT.

The V call is TRBV6-6, the J call TRBJ1-1; TRBD1 might be the D (5 bases). Trimming removed 4 bases at V and 1 base at J, with 13 bases between. CDR1 is MNHNY, CDR2 SVGAGI, per germline (reference sequence). There are 15 residues in the CDR3. DNA for the CDR3: TGTGCCAGCAGTTGGCTTGGGGCGGGGAACACTGAAGCTTTCTTT. Translated, it gives CASSWLGAGNTEAFF.

The J gene is TRBJ2-1, the V gene TRBV6-1, with TRBD2 matching over 11 bases. The germline gives CDR1 MNHNS, CDR2 SASEGT. The CDR3 is 17 residues long. J lost 7 bases, V lost 3 bases, and 11 bases had no gene match. The CDR3 nucleotides read TGTGCCAGCAGTGACCGCATTAGCGGGGGGGCGATGAATGAGCAGTTCTTC. This translates into CASSDRISGGAMNEQFF.

This clone was recorded once. The V gene is TRBV19, the J gene TRBJ1-4; weak D call: TRBD1 (6 bases). This CDR3 has 15 residues. Germline lookup yields CDR1 LNHDA and CDR2 SQIVND (reference sequence). Trimming took 5 bases from V and 7 from J, leaving 17 bases between them. In DNA form, the CDR3 reads TGTGCCAGTAGTGATACCGGGACAAACGGTGAAAAACTGTTTTTT. Protein product: CASSDTGTNGEKLFF.

The chain recombines TRBV10-3 with TRBJ1-1, with D perhaps TRBD1 (5 bases). The V gene lost 6 bases and the J gene lost 0 bases, with 11 bases spanning the gap. The germline gives CDR1 ENHRY, CDR2 SYGVKD. The CDR3 is 14 residues long. CDR3 bases: TGTGCCATCAGAGGGGTGGGGGTGAACACTGAAGCTTTCTTT. Its translation: CAIRGVGVNTEAFF.

Notes on this clone: The same CDR3 can be traced to other DNA sequences in this sample. The chain combines TRBV29-1 with TRBJ2-7; D is unresolved. CDR3 length equals 12 residues. Germline values: CDR1 SQVTM, CDR2 ANQGSEA. V was pared by 1 base and J by 1 base, with 5 bases between. CDR3 sequence reads: CSVEGLSYEQYF. CDR3 in DNA: TGCAGCGTTGAAGGACTTTCCTACGAGCAGTACTTC.

The J gene is TRBJ2-2, the V gene TRBV29-1, with D perhaps TRBD1 (5 bases). There are 13 residues in the CDR3. Germline CDR1 and CDR2: SQVTM and ANQGSEA. V was trimmed by 5 bases and J by 1 base, leaving 8 bases between them. This CDR3 reads CSVPGQNTGELFF. As DNA, the CDR3 is TGCAGCGTTCCCGGACAGAACACCGGGGAGCTGTTTTTT.

The chain has TRBV28 and TRBJ1-2; no reliable D call. Germline V gene sequence: CDR1 MDHEN, CDR2 SYDVKM. V lost 3 bases and J lost 8, with 13 bases in between. The CDR3 totals 13 residues. The CDR3 region is CASSFNRGGGYTF. CDR3 nucleotide sequence: TGTGCCAGCAGTTTCAATCGGGGTGGAGGCTACACCTTC.

This sequence joins TRBV19 and TRBJ2-4, with D perhaps assigned TRBD1 or TRBD2 (5 bases each). V lost 3 bases to trimming and J lost 9 bases, with 9 bases between them. The CDR3 consists of 12 residues. Germline lookup yields CDR1 LNHDA and CDR2 SQIVND (reference sequence). This chain's CDR3 is CASSIEGSIQYF. In DNA, the CDR3 is TGTGCCAGTAGTATCGAGGGGAGCATTCAGTACTTC.

The CDR3 DNA reads TGTGCTAGTGGTGTGACAGGACCCTACGAGCAGTACTTC. Translating gives CASGVTGPYEQYF. J is TRBJ2-7 and V is TRBV12-5; perhaps TRBD1 as D (6 bases). Germline values: CDR1 LGHNT, CDR2 FRNRAP. Trimming stripped 5 bases from V and 2 bases from J, with 10 bases between. The CDR3 spans 13 residues.

CDR3 coding DNA: TGTGCCAGTAGTATAAGCAATCAGAGGAGCTACACCTTC. Encoded protein: CASSISNQRSYTF. The chain combines TRBV19 with TRBJ1-2, with D uncertain. Germline CDR1 LNHDA, CDR2 SQIVND (reference sequence). This CDR3 is 13 amino acids long. Deletions cut 2 bases from V and 9 bases from J, with 13 bases between.

This chain uses TRBV7-2 with TRBJ2-5, with no clear D. The CDR3 loop spans 15 amino acids. Trimming took 5 bases from V and 2 from J, leaving 15 bases between them. Germline assignment: CDR1 SGHTA and CDR2 FQGNSA. The CDR3, as DNA: TGTGCCAGCAGCCAACTTCGGGCAGGACAAGAGACCCAGTACTTC. This encodes CASSQLRAGQETQYF.

The chain has TRBV4-1 and TRBJ1-2; D ambiguous. V was trimmed by 8 bases and J by 4 bases, leaving 11 bases between them. CDR1 and CDR2 (germline): MGHRA, YSYEKL. The CDR3 consists of 12 residues. CDR3 nucleotide sequence: TGCGCCAGCTTCGGGGTTATCTATGGCTACACCTTC. Translation: CASFGVIYGYTF.

The CDR3 sequence: CASTSGALQETQYF. The CDR3 bases are TGTGCCAGCACGTCGGGGGCCTTACAAGAGACCCAGTACTTC. The chain links TRBV6-1 to TRBJ2-5; D assignment may be TRBD1 or TRBD2 (6 bases each). V lost 7 bases and J lost 2, with 14 bases in between. The CDR3 loop spans 14 amino acids. CDR1 is MNHNS and CDR2 is SASEGT in the germline V gene.

V gene TRBV19 combines with J gene TRBJ2-1, with 7 bases lining up with TRBD2. Trimming cost V 8 bases and J 1 base; bases outside gene matches: 5. Germline V gene lookup returns CDR1 LNHDA and CDR2 SQIVND (reference sequence). This CDR3 has 14 amino acids. The CDR3 DNA reads TGTGCCAGTTACAGCGGGGATTCCTACAATGAGCAGTTCTTC. Residues: CASYSGDSYNEQFF.

The chain recombines TRBV2 with TRBJ2-7, with TRBD1 matching over 9 bases. Trimming took 7 bases from V and 6 from J; bases not matched to a gene: 7. The CDR3 runs 13 residues. Looked up from germline, CDR1 is SNHLY and CDR2 is FYNNEI. CDR3 DNA: TGTGCCAGCACCGGGACAGGGCTTCTCGAGCAGTACTTC. It yields the protein CASTGTGLLEQYF.

The rearrangement joins TRBV7-2 to TRBJ1-6; 9 nucleotides line up with TRBD1. Germline trimming cut 5 bases from V and 6 bases from J; bases unmatched to any gene: 11. The CDR3 spans 17 residues. Germline V CDR1 and CDR2: SGHTA, FQGNSA. This CDR3 reads CASSLRRTGAFNSPLHF. As DNA, the CDR3 is TGTGCCAGCAGCCTTAGGAGGACAGGGGCTTTTAATTCACCCCTCCACTTT.

V gene TRBV2 combines with J gene TRBJ1-6; 10 bases map to TRBD1. V dropped 7 bases and J dropped 10; count of bases not matched to a gene: 7. Germline V gene lookup returns CDR1 SNHLY and CDR2 FYNNEI. The CDR3 is 14 amino acids. CDR3 bases: TGTGCCAGCACTGAGGAGACAGGGGGCTCACCCCTCCACTTT. Translation gives CASTEETGGSPLHF.

J is TRBJ2-1 and V is TRBV2; TRBD2 matches at 10 bases. The V gene end was trimmed by 9 bases and the J gene end by 5 bases; junction bases not matched to a gene: 13. The CDR3 totals 16 residues. Germline assignment: CDR1 SNHLY and CDR2 FYNNEI. The CDR3 sequence: CASKMEREGLDNEQFF. CDR3 bases: TGTGCCAGTAAGATGGAGCGGGAGGGCCTAGACAATGAGCAGTTCTTC.

V is TRBV2 and J is TRBJ2-3; TRBD1 or TRBD2 may be the D gene (5 bases each). V was pared by 6 bases and J by 4 bases, with 11 bases between. The germline CDR1 and CDR2 sequences are SNHLY and FYNNEI. This CDR3 is built from 13 residues. This chain's CDR3 is CASRLEGSDTQYF. In DNA, the CDR3 is TGTGCCAGCAGATTAGAGGGGTCAGATACGCAGTATTTT.

This chain uses TRBV28 with TRBJ1-3; a weak D match, TRBD1 (6 bases). CDR1 is MDHEN, CDR2 SYDVKM, per germline. V dropped 3 bases and J dropped 4 bases, with 10 bases sitting between them. The CDR3 has 14 residues. CDR3 in DNA: TGTGCCAGCAGTTTTGCAGGGGCGGGAAACACCATATATTTT. Encoded protein: CASSFAGAGNTIYF.

This chain links TRBV9 with TRBJ1-1, with D perhaps matching TRBD1 (6 bases). Germline values: CDR1 SGDLS, CDR2 YYNGEE. V was pared by 4 bases and J by 5 bases, with 15 bases between. This CDR3 is 14 amino acids long. CDR3 nucleotide sequence: TGTGCCAGCAGCCCTGGTTTGAGGGGGACTGAAGCTTTCTTT. Its protein product is CASSPGLRGTEAFF. The entire variable domain, with the rest obtained from reference TRBV9 and TRBJ1-1, is as follows: DSGVTQTPKHLITATGQRVTLRCSPRSGDLSVYWYQQSLDQGLQFLIQYYNGEERAKGNILERFSAQQFPDLHSELNLSSLELGDSALYFCASSPGLRGTEAFFGQGTRLTVV.

The V gene is TRBV5-6, the J gene TRBJ1-5, with TRBD1 identical over 7 bases. The CDR3 runs 15 residues. Germline assignment: CDR1 SGHDT and CDR2 YYEEEE. V trimming: 3 bases; J trimming: 4 bases; junction bases outside the gene matches: 7. The CDR3 spells CASSWWDSKNQPQHF. The CDR3 nucleotides are TGTGCCAGCAGCTGGTGGGACAGCAAGAATCAGCCCCAGCATTTT.